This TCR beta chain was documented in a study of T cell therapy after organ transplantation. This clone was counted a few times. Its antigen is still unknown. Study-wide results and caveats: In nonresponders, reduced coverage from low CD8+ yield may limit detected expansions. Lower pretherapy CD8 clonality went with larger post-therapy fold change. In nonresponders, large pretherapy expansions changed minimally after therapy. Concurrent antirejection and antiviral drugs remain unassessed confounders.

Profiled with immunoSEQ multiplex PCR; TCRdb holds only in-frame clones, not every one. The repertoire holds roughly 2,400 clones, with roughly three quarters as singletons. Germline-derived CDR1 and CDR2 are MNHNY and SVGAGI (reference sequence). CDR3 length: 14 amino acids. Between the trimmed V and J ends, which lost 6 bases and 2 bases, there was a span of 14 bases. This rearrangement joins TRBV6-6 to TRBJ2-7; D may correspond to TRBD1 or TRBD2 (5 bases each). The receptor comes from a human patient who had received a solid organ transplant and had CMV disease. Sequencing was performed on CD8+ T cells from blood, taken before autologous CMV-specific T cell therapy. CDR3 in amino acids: CASSFTGDPYEQYF. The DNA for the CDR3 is TGTGCCAGCAGCTTCACCGGGGACCCCTACGAGCAGTACTTC.